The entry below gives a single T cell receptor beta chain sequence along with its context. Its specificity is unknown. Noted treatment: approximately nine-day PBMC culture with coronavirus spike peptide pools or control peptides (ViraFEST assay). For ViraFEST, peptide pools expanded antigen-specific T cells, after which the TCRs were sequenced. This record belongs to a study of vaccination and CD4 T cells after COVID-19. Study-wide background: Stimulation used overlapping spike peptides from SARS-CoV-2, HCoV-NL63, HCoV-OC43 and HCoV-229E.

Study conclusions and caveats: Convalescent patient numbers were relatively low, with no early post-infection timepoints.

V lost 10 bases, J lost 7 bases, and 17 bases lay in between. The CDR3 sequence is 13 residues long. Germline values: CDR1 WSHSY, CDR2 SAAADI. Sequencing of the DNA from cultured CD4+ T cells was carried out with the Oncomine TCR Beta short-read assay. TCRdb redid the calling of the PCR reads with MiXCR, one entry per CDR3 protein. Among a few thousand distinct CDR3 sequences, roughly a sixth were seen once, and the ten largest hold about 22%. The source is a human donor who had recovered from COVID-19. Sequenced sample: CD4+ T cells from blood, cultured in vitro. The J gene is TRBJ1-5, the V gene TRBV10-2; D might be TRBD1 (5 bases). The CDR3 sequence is CATTVGGRQPQHF. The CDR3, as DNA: TGCGCCACCACAGTGGGGGGGAGGCAGCCCCAGCATTTT.